This TCR beta chain was recorded in a study of long-term antiretroviral therapy in people with HIV. Study conclusions and caveats: The ART regimens used between the mid-2000s and the late 2010s may be less effective than current ones.

Regarding this clone: No antigen is known for it.

They ran version v3.0 of the immunoSEQ assay at survey level. Profiled with immunoSEQ multiplex PCR; TCRdb holds only in-frame clones, not every one. The sample carries 48,000 or so clones, around 80% recorded once. In germline, CDR1 is LGHNA, CDR2 YSLEER. Germline trimming cut 0 bases from V and 3 bases from J; bases unmatched to any gene: 3. The CDR3 loop spans 16 amino acids. Sequencing was performed on unsorted PBMCs, taken 0.8 years after starting antiretroviral therapy. The clonotype was recovered from a young woman with HIV. J is TRBJ2-3 and V is TRBV4-3, with 10 bases identical to TRBD2. For the CDR3, the DNA is TGCGCCAGCAGCCAAGAACTAGCGGGATTAACAGATACGCAGTATTTT. Encoded protein: CASSQELAGLTDTQYF.